The 16 T cell receptor beta chains below all came from one sample that was sequenced in a study of blood T cell repertoires in COVID-19. The method was immunoSEQ multiplex PCR; TCRdb's version includes in-frame clones alone and lacks a portion of them. This sample has 15,000 to 18,000 clones, with about 86% found just once. The specimen sequenced was peripheral blood. These receptors all stem from a man in his fifties or sixties with acute or convalescent COVID-19.

The chain is built from TRBV28 and TRBJ1-2; 9 bases are a match to TRBD1. This CDR3 contains 15 residues. Unmatched junction bases numbered 10, after V lost 6 bases and J lost 5 bases. From germline, CDR1 is MDHEN and CDR2 SYDVKM. The CDR3 DNA is TGTGCCAGCAGCAGCCCTGGACAGGGGCTGTATGGCTACACCTTC. It codes for CASSSPGQGLYGYTF.

This chain connects TRBV12-3 or TRBV12-4 to TRBJ2-3, with D maybe TRBD2 (5 bases). The CDR3 length is 13 residues. Trimming removed 0 bases from V and 7 bases from J, with 8 bases in between. The CDR3 bases are TGTGCCAGCAGTTTAGCGGGAGTAAATACGCAGTATTTT. It translates to CASSLAGVNTQYF.

This sequence joins TRBV7-8 and TRBJ2-5, with D perhaps matching TRBD1 (6 bases). The CDR3 length is 14 residues. The ends were cut back, 3 bases at V and 2 bases at J, with 10 bases in the middle. Germline V gene lookup returns CDR1 SGHVS and CDR2 FQNEAQ. CDR3 nucleotides: TGTGCCAGCAGCTTGGGGGCCACTCAAGAGACCCAGTACTTC. Protein: CASSLGATQETQYF.

The chain employs TRBV6-5 and TRBJ1-1; 7 nucleotides align to TRBD1. V gave up 6 bases and J gave up 4 bases; unmatched junction bases: 5. There are 13 residues in the CDR3. The germline V gene has CDR1 MNHEY and CDR2 SVGAGI. The DNA for the CDR3 is TGTGCCAGCAGATTTGACAGGGCCACTGAAGCTTTCTTT. Encoded protein: CASRFDRATEAFF.

V is TRBV7-3 and J is TRBJ2-2; unclear D gene. Germline V gives CDR1 SGHTA, CDR2 FQGTGA. With 7 bases removed from V and 7 bases from J, the gap between germline ends came to 16 bases. This CDR3 contains 14 residues. CDR3 in DNA: TGTGCCAGCAAAAGAGCCGATTCAGGCGGGGAGCTGTTTTTT. Its translation is CASKRADSGGELFF.

The V gene is TRBV18, the J gene TRBJ2-7, with D possibly TRBD1 on 5 matching bases. The CDR3 totals 16 residues. Germline V gives CDR1 KGHSH, CDR2 LQKENI. Trimming stripped 3 bases from V and 1 base from J, with 16 bases between. The CDR3, as DNA: TGTGCCAGCTCACCCAGAGGACAACCCTCGTCCTACGAGCAGTACTTC. It encodes CASSPRGQPSSYEQYF. Full variable domain (missing parts from reference TRBV18 and TRBJ2-7): NAGVMQNPRHLVRRRGQEARLRCSPMKGHSHVYWYRQLPEEGLKFMVYLQKENIIDESGMPKERFSAEFPKEGPSILRIQQVVRGDSAAYFCASSPRGQPSSYEQYFGPGTRLTVT.

The chain is built from TRBV19 and TRBJ2-5; TRBD1 might be the D (6 bases). CDR1 is LNHDA and CDR2 is SQIVND in the germline V gene (reference sequence). The ends were cut back, 10 bases at V and 4 bases at J, with 22 bases in the middle. The CDR3 loop spans 15 amino acids. In DNA, the CDR3 is TGTGCCACCCGGCCGGGACAAAACCCAGGAGAGACCCAGTACTTC. It translates to CATRPGQNPGETQYF.

The chain couples TRBV9 to TRBJ2-1; 14 bases agree with TRBD2. CDR1 is SGDLS, CDR2 YYNGEE, per germline. The CDR3 covers 17 residues. After removal of 3 bases from V and 9 bases from J, the junction contained 11 bases not matched to a gene. CDR3: CASSASLGTSGGGEQFF. DNA for the CDR3: TGTGCCAGCAGCGCAAGCCTCGGGACTAGCGGGGGCGGTGAGCAGTTCTTC. The whole variable domain, filled in from reference TRBV9 and TRBJ2-1, reads DSGVTQTPKHLITATGQRVTLRCSPRSGDLSVYWYQQSLDQGLQFLIQYYNGEERAKGNILERFSAQQFPDLHSELNLSSLELGDSALYFCASSASLGTSGGGEQFFGPGTRLTVL.

Here the CDR3 reads CASSEGTSGSLYEQFF. Here the CDR3 DNA reads TGTGCCAGCAGCGAAGGGACTAGCGGGAGTCTCTATGAGCAGTTCTTC. The chain recombines TRBV9 with TRBJ2-1, with 14 bases that match TRBD2. CDR1 and CDR2 from the germline V gene are SGDLS and YYNGEE. The CDR3 sequence is 16 residues long. The junction had 7 bases not matched to a gene; V was cut back by 3 bases and J by 8 bases.

This clone came up once. As DNA, the CDR3 is TGCGCCAGCAGCCAAGATCGATCCAGGGGACCGAGAACCGGGGAGCTGTTTTTT. It encodes CASSQDRSRGPRTGELFF. The chain couples TRBV4-3 to TRBJ2-2; D perhaps matches TRBD1 (6 bases). V shed 0 bases and J shed 5 bases, with 19 bases lying between them. In germline, CDR1 is LGHNA, CDR2 YSLEER. This CDR3 spans 18 amino acids.

The V call is TRBV6-1, the J call TRBJ1-2; D is unresolved. The germline V gene has CDR1 MNHNS and CDR2 SASEGT. This CDR3 comprises 15 residues. The V end lost 1 base, the J end lost 1 base, and 10 bases lay between the germline ends. The CDR3 is CASSEGGLRNYGYTF. Here the CDR3 DNA reads TGTGCCAGCAGTGAAGGAGGGCTACGTAACTATGGCTACACCTTC.

The chain is built from TRBV11-3 and TRBJ2-7; TRBD2 is a possible D gene (5 bases). The CDR3 extends over 12 amino acids. Trimming shortened V by 5 bases and J by 7 bases, and 12 bases separated the two germline ends. Germline V CDR1 and CDR2: SGHNT, YENEEA. CDR3: CASSPSTGEQYF. CDR3 nucleotides: TGTGCCAGCAGCCCGTCCACGGGGGAGCAGTACTTC.

The chain joins TRBV18 to TRBJ2-2, with 9 bases lining up with TRBD2. From germline, CDR1 is KGHSH and CDR2 LQKENI. There are 15 residues in the CDR3. V was pared by 6 bases and J by 1 base, with 3 bases of the junction left unmatched. Here the CDR3 reads CASSPTSGNTGELFF. CDR3 DNA sequence: TGTGCCAGCTCCCCGACTAGCGGGAACACCGGGGAGCTGTTTTTT. Variable domain in full (rest from reference TRBV18 and TRBJ2-2): NAGVMQNPRHLVRRRGQEARLRCSPMKGHSHVYWYRQLPEEGLKFMVYLQKENIIDESGMPKERFSAEFPKEGPSILRIQQVVRGDSAAYFCASSPTSGNTGELFFGEGSRLTVL.

CDR3 sequence reads: CASSGTGGYTEAFF. DNA of the CDR3: TGTGCCAGTAGTGGGACAGGGGGTTATACTGAAGCTTTCTTT. The chain has TRBV19 and TRBJ1-1, with TRBD1 matching over 11 bases. This CDR3 has 14 amino acids. J lost 5 bases, V lost 5 bases, and 4 bases had no gene match. Germline lookup yields CDR1 LNHDA and CDR2 SQIVND (reference sequence).

This clone was found a few times. The genes are TRBV28 and TRBJ1-2, with a tentative D call TRBD1 (5 bases). Per germline, CDR1 MDHEN and CDR2 SYDVKM. The CDR3 is 14 residues long. The V end was cut by 8 bases, the J end by 4 bases, with 17 bases between. Here the CDR3 DNA reads TGTGCCAGCGCTACAGGTGCCCTGTCCTATGGCTACACCTTC. Translating it yields CASATGALSYGYTF.

V is TRBV6-6 and J is TRBJ1-5, with D possibly being TRBD1 (6 bases). Germline-derived CDR1 and CDR2 are MNHNY and SVGAGI (reference sequence). Trimming pared 5 bases from V and 5 bases from J, leaving 13 bases between. There are 14 residues in the CDR3. The CDR3 region has the DNA TGTGCCAGCAGTGATACAGGGATGGATCAGCCCCAGCATTTT. Protein: CASSDTGMDQPQHF.